This TCR beta chain derives from a study of identical twins. Using its own MiXCR run on the 5' RACE reads, TCRdb lists one record per CDR3 protein. This table has roughly 150,000 distinct CDR3 sequences, 3% to 4.5% appearing once. Concerning this clonotype itself: Antigen specificity is unknown.

General observations from the study: Beta clonotypes that were abundant in cord blood contained fewer insertions, a pattern absent from memory repertoires.

From germline, CDR1 is KGHSH and CDR2 LQKENI. The CDR3 covers 14 residues. V shed 2 bases and J 9 bases; nucleotides not matched to a gene: 6. This clonotype originated in a man between 18 and 35 years old in good health. Sequenced: memory T cells sorted from blood. The chain couples TRBV18 to TRBJ2-1, with 8 bases identical to TRBD1. The DNA of the CDR3 is TGTGCCAGCTCACCAAAAGCAGGGGGCGCTGAGCAGTTCTTC. Protein: CASSPKAGGAEQFF.